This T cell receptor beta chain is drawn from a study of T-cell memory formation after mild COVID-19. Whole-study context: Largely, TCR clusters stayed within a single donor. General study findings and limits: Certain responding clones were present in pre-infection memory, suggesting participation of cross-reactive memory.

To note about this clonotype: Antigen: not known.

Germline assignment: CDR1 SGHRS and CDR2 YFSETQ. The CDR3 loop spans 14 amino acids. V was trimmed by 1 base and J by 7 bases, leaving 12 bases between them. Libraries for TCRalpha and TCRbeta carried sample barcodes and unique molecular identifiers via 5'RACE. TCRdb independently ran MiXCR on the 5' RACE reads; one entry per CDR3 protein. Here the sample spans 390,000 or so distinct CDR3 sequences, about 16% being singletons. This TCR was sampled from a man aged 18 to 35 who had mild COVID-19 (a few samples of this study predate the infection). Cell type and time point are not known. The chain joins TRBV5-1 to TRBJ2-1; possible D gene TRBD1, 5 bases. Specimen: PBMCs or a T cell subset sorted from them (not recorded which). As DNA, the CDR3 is TGCGCCAGCAGCTTGTACCAGGGTAGGAATGAGCAGTTCTTC. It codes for CASSLYQGRNEQFF.